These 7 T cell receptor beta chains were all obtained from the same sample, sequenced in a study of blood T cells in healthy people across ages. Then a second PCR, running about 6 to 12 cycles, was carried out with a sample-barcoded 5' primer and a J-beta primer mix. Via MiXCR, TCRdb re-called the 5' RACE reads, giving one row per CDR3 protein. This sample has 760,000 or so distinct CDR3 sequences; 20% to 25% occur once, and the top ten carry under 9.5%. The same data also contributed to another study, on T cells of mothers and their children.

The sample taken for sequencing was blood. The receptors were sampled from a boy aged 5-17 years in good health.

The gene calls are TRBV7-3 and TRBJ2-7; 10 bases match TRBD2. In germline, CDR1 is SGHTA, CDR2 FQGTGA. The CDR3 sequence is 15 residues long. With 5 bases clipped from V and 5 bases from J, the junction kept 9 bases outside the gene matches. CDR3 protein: CASSSSGRMSDEQYF. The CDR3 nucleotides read TGTGCCAGCAGCAGTAGCGGGAGGATGAGCGACGAGCAGTACTTC.

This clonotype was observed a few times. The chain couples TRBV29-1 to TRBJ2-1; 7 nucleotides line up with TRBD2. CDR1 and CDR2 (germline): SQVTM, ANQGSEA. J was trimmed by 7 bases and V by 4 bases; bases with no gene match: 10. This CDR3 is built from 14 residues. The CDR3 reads CSVGLWRELNEQFF. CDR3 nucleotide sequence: TGCAGCGTTGGTTTGTGGCGGGAGTTAAATGAGCAGTTCTTC.

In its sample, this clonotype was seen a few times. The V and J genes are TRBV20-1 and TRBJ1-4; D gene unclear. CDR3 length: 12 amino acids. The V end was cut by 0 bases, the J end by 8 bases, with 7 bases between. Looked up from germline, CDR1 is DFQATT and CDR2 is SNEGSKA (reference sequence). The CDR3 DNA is TGCAGTGCTAGAGATGAGGAGGAAAAACTGTTTTTT. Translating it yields CSARDEEEKLFF.

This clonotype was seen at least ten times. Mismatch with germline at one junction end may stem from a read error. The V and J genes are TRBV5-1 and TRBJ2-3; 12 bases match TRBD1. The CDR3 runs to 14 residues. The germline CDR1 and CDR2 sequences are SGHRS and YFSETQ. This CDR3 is CASSLGQGADTQYF. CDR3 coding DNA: TGTGCCAGCAGCTTGGGACAGGGGGCCGATACGCAGTATTTT.

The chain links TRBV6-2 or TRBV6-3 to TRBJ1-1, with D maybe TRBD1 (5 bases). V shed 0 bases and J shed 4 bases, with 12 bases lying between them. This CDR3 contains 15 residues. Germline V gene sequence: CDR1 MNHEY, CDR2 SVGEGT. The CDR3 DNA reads TGTGCCAGCAGTTACTCCCCGAAGGGGTTCACTGAAGCTTTCTTT. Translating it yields CASSYSPKGFTEAFF.

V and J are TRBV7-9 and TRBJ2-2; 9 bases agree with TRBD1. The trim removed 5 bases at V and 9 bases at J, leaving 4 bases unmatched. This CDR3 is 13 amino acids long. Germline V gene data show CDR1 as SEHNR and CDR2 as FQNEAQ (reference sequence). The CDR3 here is CASSQGQGWELFF. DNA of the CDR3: TGTGCCAGCAGCCAAGGACAGGGGTGGGAGCTGTTTTTT.

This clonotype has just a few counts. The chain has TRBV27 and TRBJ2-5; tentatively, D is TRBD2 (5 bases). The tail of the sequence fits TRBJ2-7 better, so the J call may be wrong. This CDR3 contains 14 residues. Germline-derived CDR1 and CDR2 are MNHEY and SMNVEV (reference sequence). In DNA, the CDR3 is TGTGCCAGCAGTTTCGGGGATCCATCCTACGAGCAGTACTTC. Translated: CASSFGDPSYEQYF.